A single sample is the source of the 9 T cell receptor beta chains below, sequenced in a study of blood T cell repertoires in COVID-19. TCRdb's copy holds only in-frame clones and misses some; the assay was immunoSEQ multiplex PCR. The data hold fewer than 100,000 clones, with 90% observed a single time. Sample: peripheral blood. The receptors here all came from an elderly woman with acute or convalescent COVID-19.

This clone was counted between two and nine times. V and J are TRBV4-3 and TRBJ1-2, with unresolved D. Between the trimmed V and J ends, which lost 0 bases and 6 bases, there was a span of 11 bases. The CDR3 length is 14 residues. Germline CDR1 LGHNA, CDR2 YSLEER. This CDR3 reads CASSQDASRNGYTF. The CDR3, as DNA: TGCGCCAGCAGCCAAGACGCATCGAGGAATGGCTACACCTTC.

The gene calls are TRBV27 and TRBJ2-1, with TRBD2 matching 10 bases. The CDR3 is made up of 16 amino acids. J lost 3 bases, V lost 5 bases, and 7 bases had no gene match. Germline lookup yields CDR1 MNHEY and CDR2 SMNVEV (reference sequence). The CDR3 DNA is TGTGCCAGCAGTACATCTCTAGCGGGAGACTACAATGAGCAGTTCTTC. This codes for CASSTSLAGDYNEQFF.

This chain links TRBV4-3 with TRBJ2-5; D gene unclear. Trimming left V 5 bases short and J 1 base short, with 14 bases between. Germline CDR1 LGHNA, CDR2 YSLEER. The CDR3 is 15 residues long. The CDR3 DNA reads TGCGCCAGCAGCTTGGAGTTCATCGGCCAAGAGACCCAGTACTTC. Amino acid sequence: CASSLEFIGQETQYF.

V is TRBV7-9 and J is TRBJ2-2; 7 bases are shared with TRBD1. The germline CDR1 and CDR2 sequences are SEHNR and FQNEAQ (reference sequence). The CDR3 sequence is 16 residues long. Trimming at V came to 6 bases and at J to 3 bases, leaving 10 bases not matched to a gene. CDR3 coding DNA: TGTGCCAGCAGTCGAGGCTGGACAGGCGACACCGGGGAGCTGTTTTTT. Its protein is CASSRGWTGDTGELFF.

The chain has TRBV3-1 (or the pseudogene TRBV3-2) and TRBJ2-5; perhaps TRBD1 as D (6 bases). The V and J ends lost 4 bases and 1 base respectively, with 10 bases between them. Germline V CDR1 and CDR2: LGHDT, YNNKEL (reference sequence). This CDR3 contains 14 residues. CDR3 amino acids: CASSRGQFQETQYF. In nucleotides, the CDR3 is TGTGCCAGCAGCCGTGGACAGTTCCAAGAGACCCAGTACTTC.

CDR3 in amino acids: CASSYRTGQETQYF. CDR3 in DNA: TGTGCCAGCAGCTATCGGACAGGGCAAGAGACCCAGTACTTC. This chain uses TRBV7-2 with TRBJ2-5; TRBD1 matches 8 bases. The length of the CDR3 is 14 residues. J lost 2 bases, V lost 4 bases, and 3 bases had no gene match. Per germline, CDR1 SGHTA and CDR2 FQGNSA.

The V and J genes are TRBV10-3 and TRBJ1-5; D gene uncertain. Trimming removed 4 bases at V and 7 bases at J, with 11 bases between. The CDR3 totals 13 residues. In germline, CDR1 is ENHRY, CDR2 SYGVKD. CDR3 amino acids: CAISAYGNQPQHF. Written as DNA, the CDR3 is TGTGCCATCAGTGCTTACGGGAACCAGCCCCAGCATTTT.

The V call is TRBV4-2, the J call TRBJ2-5; 7 bases align to TRBD2. CDR3 length: 15 residues. Germline V lookup: CDR1 LGHNA, CDR2 YNFKEQ. V shed 1 base and J 5 bases; nucleotides not matched to a gene: 7. Written as DNA, the CDR3 is TGTGCCAGCAGCCAAGGATGGCAGGGAGGGGAGACCCAGTACTTC. It codes for CASSQGWQGGETQYF.

The chain combines TRBV11-2 with TRBJ1-4; the D gene is possibly TRBD1 (5 bases). V lost 6 bases and J 0 bases, leaving 17 bases between the germline ends. The CDR3 consists of 17 residues. Per the germline V gene, CDR1 is SGHAT and CDR2 is FQNNGV. The CDR3 nucleotides read TGTGCCAGCAGACCCGGTAAAACAGGTCCAACTAATGAAAAACTGTTTTTT. It translates to CASRPGKTGPTNEKLFF.